Presented here are 32 T cell receptor beta chains from one specimen sequenced in a study of CD4 T cells in relation to SARS-CoV-2 and coronaviruses. No antigens are known for them. Only in-frame clones appear in the TCRdb table, and some are missing; sequencing was by immunoSEQ multiplex PCR. The repertoire holds approximately 40,000 clones, with 77% as singletons. Sequenced input: memory CD4+ T cells from PBMCs, cultured in vitro. These receptors were collected from an adult with COVID-19.

Only a few counts were recorded for this clone. The chain links TRBV2 to TRBJ2-1; 9 bases line up with TRBD1. The junction had 0 bases not matched to a gene; V was cut back by 8 bases and J by 7 bases. The CDR3 is 11 residues long. The germline V gene encodes CDR1 SNHLY and CDR2 FYNNEI. The CDR3 nucleotides read TGTGCCAGCGGACAGGGGAATGAGCAGTTCTTC. Its protein product is CASGQGNEQFF.

V is TRBV27 and J is TRBJ2-3, with 8 bases matching TRBD2. The CDR3 is 14 amino acids. V was clipped by 7 bases and J by 5 bases; unmatched bases: 8. CDR1 MNHEY and CDR2 SMNVEV come from the germline V gene (reference sequence). The CDR3: CASKPSGWRDTQYF. For the CDR3, the DNA is TGTGCCAGCAAACCTAGCGGGTGGCGAGATACGCAGTATTTT.

V gene TRBV5-1 combines with J gene TRBJ2-1; tentatively, D is TRBD1 (5 bases). Germline CDR1 is SGHRS and CDR2 is YFSETQ. The length of the CDR3 is 16 residues. The V gene lost 4 bases and the J gene lost 0 bases, with 14 bases spanning the gap. Written as DNA, the CDR3 is TGCGCCAGCAGCCTGATAAACAGGCTCTCCTACAATGAGCAGTTCTTC. Its protein product is CASSLINRLSYNEQFF.

V is TRBV5-1 and J is TRBJ2-6; 10 nucleotides align to TRBD1. CDR3 length: 18 residues. CDR1 is SGHRS and CDR2 is YFSETQ in the germline V gene. V lost 0 bases to trimming and J lost 0 bases; unmatched junction nucleotides: 3. CDR3 loop: CASSLEGQGSSGANVLTF. The CDR3 DNA sequence: TGCGCCAGCAGCTTGGAGGGACAGGGGAGCTCTGGGGCCAACGTCCTGACTTTC.

This clone was observed once. The rearrangement joins TRBV28 to TRBJ1-5; no clear D. Trimming left V 3 bases short and J 2 bases short, with 11 bases between. This CDR3 spans 15 amino acids. CDR1 MDHEN and CDR2 SYDVKM come from the germline V gene. Written as DNA, the CDR3 is TGTGCCAGCAGTTTCCTGAAGGGAGGCAATCAGCCCCAGCATTTT. This sequence encodes CASSFLKGGNQPQHF.

This clone was counted a few times. The chain links TRBV27 to TRBJ2-1, with 7 bases that match TRBD2. J was trimmed by 2 bases and V by 7 bases; bases with no gene match: 11. Germline CDR1 and CDR2: MNHEY and SMNVEV (reference sequence). This CDR3 is built from 16 residues. CDR3 DNA: TGTGCCAGCAACTCCCGAGGACTAGGCCCCTACAATGAGCAGTTCTTC. Translated: CASNSRGLGPYNEQFF.

This clone occurred once. J is TRBJ2-1 and V is TRBV15; D ambiguous. The CDR3 length is 14 residues. Trimming removed 2 bases at V and 4 bases at J, with 9 bases between. The germline CDR1 and CDR2 sequences are LNHNV and YYDKDF (reference sequence). This chain's CDR3 is CATSRREKYNEQFF. The CDR3 region has the DNA TGTGCCACCAGCAGACGAGAGAAATACAATGAGCAGTTCTTC.

The chain uses TRBV29-1 and TRBJ2-7; 13 positions match TRBD2. Germline-derived CDR1 and CDR2 are SQVTM and ANQGSEA. Germline trimming cut 1 base from V and 2 bases from J; bases unmatched to any gene: 2. The CDR3 runs 15 residues. The CDR3 nucleotides are TGCAGCGTTGAAGGACTAGCGGGAGGAACCTACGAGCAGTACTTC. Translating gives CSVEGLAGGTYEQYF.

The rearrangement links TRBV6-5 to TRBJ2-1; D is perhaps TRBD1 or TRBD2 (6 bases each). Germline V lookup: CDR1 MNHEY, CDR2 SVGAGI. The CDR3 consists of 14 residues. V lost 8 bases, J lost 6 bases, and 17 bases lay in between. The CDR3 DNA is TGTGCCAGCCACGTGGGGGGCCGGGGCAATGAGCAGTTCTTC. It yields the protein CASHVGGRGNEQFF.

This clone came up a few times. The chain joins TRBV7-9 to TRBJ1-2; D unclear. CDR3 size: 15 residues. Trimming left V 3 bases short and J 4 bases short, with 15 bases between. Germline values: CDR1 SEHNR, CDR2 FQNEAQ (reference sequence). CDR3 sequence reads: CASSLGQSPVYGYTF. Written as DNA, the CDR3 is TGTGCCAGCAGCTTGGGCCAGTCCCCCGTCTATGGCTACACCTTC.

This clone turned up a few times. V is TRBV6-4 and J is TRBJ2-1; TRBD2 might be the D (5 bases). Deletions cut 2 bases from V and 0 bases from J, with 5 bases between. Germline-derived CDR1 and CDR2 are MRHNA and SNTAGT. The length of the CDR3 is 14 residues. The CDR3 here is CASSDGSSYNEQFF. CDR3 DNA sequence: TGTGCCAGCAGTGACGGGAGCTCCTACAATGAGCAGTTCTTC.

The J gene is TRBJ2-3, the V gene TRBV29-1; D uncertain. The ends were cut back, 8 bases at V and 1 base at J, with 16 bases in the middle. The germline gives CDR1 SQVTM, CDR2 ANQGSEA. The CDR3 spans 14 residues. CDR3 coding DNA: TGCAGCCTTCACTCCCTCCATCGCACAGATACGCAGTATTTT. Protein: CSLHSLHRTDTQYF.

This clone was picked up one time. The chain recombines TRBV11-2 with TRBJ2-5, with 8 bases fitting TRBD1. Unmatched junction bases numbered 10, after V lost 5 bases and J lost 5 bases. Germline V gene sequence: CDR1 SGHAT, CDR2 FQNNGV. This CDR3 has 15 amino acids. The DNA for the CDR3 is TGTGCCAGCAGCCTGACAGGGGCTCACCTCGAGACCCAGTACTTC. The encoded protein is CASSLTGAHLETQYF.

This chain links TRBV5-1 with TRBJ2-3; D is uncertain. CDR3 length: 17 residues. Per the germline V gene, CDR1 is SGHRS and CDR2 is YFSETQ. The V gene lost 5 bases and the J gene lost 1 base, with 20 bases spanning the gap. CDR3 coding DNA: TGCGCCAGCAGGTGGTCTAGGTTTACTTTTGGCACAGATACGCAGTATTTT. Translated: CASRWSRFTFGTDTQYF.

V usage is TRBV6-5 and J usage is TRBJ2-1; D gene ambiguous. CDR1 and CDR2 from the germline V gene are MNHEY and SVGAGI. Trimming left V 7 bases short and J 7 bases short, with 14 bases between. This CDR3 is 13 amino acids long. The CDR3 coding sequence is TGTGCCAGCACGAGAGGCAATTTGAATGAGCAGTTCTTC. Amino acid sequence: CASTRGNLNEQFF.

There are a few counts of this clone. The genes are TRBV3-1 (or the pseudogene TRBV3-2) and TRBJ1-1, with 7 positions matching TRBD1. Germline CDR1 and CDR2: LGHDT and YNNKEL (reference sequence). V gave up 4 bases and J gave up 3 bases; unmatched junction bases: 14. This CDR3 region has 17 residues. Here the CDR3 reads CASSLPPGQTVHTEAFF. In DNA form, the CDR3 reads TGTGCCAGCAGCCTGCCCCCGGGACAGACAGTTCACACTGAAGCTTTCTTT.

The chain combines TRBV3-1 (or the pseudogene TRBV3-2) with TRBJ2-5; D could derive from TRBD1 or TRBD2 (6 bases each). This CDR3 spans 14 amino acids. V was clipped by 1 base and J by 1 base, with 7 bases between them. CDR1 is LGHDT, CDR2 YNNKEL, per germline (reference sequence). The CDR3 reads CASSQAGAQETQYF. For the CDR3, the DNA is TGTGCCAGCAGCCAAGCGGGGGCCCAAGAGACCCAGTACTTC.

This chain links TRBV5-1 with TRBJ1-4; D gene uncertain. Germline V CDR1 and CDR2: SGHRS, YFSETQ. The CDR3 is 17 residues long. V was trimmed by 3 bases and J by 5 bases, leaving 20 bases between them. CDR3 bases: TGCGCCAGCAGCTCTAGGGAGGGTATAAGGACGAATGAAAAACTGTTTTTT. Translation gives CASSSREGIRTNEKLFF. The full variable domain, rest sourced from reference TRBV5-1 and TRBJ1-4, is KAGVTQTPRYLIKTRGQQVTLSCSPISGHRSVSWYQQTPGQGLQFLFEYFSETQRNKGNFPGRFSGRQFSNSRSEMNVSTLELGDSALYLCASSSREGIRTNEKLFFGSGTQLSVL.

The chain combines TRBV5-1 with TRBJ2-7; D assignment may be TRBD1 or TRBD2 (6 bases each). The V gene's germline CDR1 is SGHRS and CDR2 YFSETQ. V was shortened by 2 bases and J by 6 bases, with 18 bases between the two germline ends. This CDR3 is built from 15 residues. The CDR3 bases are TGCGCCAGCAGCTTCATTCCCGGAGGGGGAGGCGAGCAGTACTTC. Protein sequence: CASSFIPGGGGEQYF.

J is TRBJ1-2 and V is TRBV11-2; possibly TRBD1 for D (5 bases). V gave up 3 bases and J gave up 4 bases, with 15 bases separating them. This CDR3 spans 15 amino acids. Germline lookup yields CDR1 SGHAT and CDR2 FQNNGV. CDR3 DNA sequence: TGTGCCAGCAGCTTTTGGGCAACAGGTGGCTATGGCTACACCTTC. This sequence encodes CASSFWATGGYGYTF.

V is TRBV10-1 and J is TRBJ2-3, with TRBD2 matching 8 bases. Per the germline V gene, CDR1 is WNHNN and CDR2 is SYGVQD (reference sequence). V shed 5 bases, J shed 5 bases, and the junction held 3 bases outside the gene matches. CDR3 size: 13 residues. This chain's CDR3 is CASSPGTRDTQYF. Here the CDR3 DNA reads TGCGCCAGCAGTCCCGGGACTAGAGATACGCAGTATTTT.

This chain links TRBV10-3 with TRBJ2-1, with D maybe TRBD1 (6 bases). Trimming took 4 bases from V and 4 from J, leaving 11 bases between them. There are 14 residues in the CDR3. The V gene's germline CDR1 is ENHRY and CDR2 SYGVKD. This CDR3 is CAISAGQRYNEQFF. The CDR3 DNA reads TGTGCCATCAGTGCGGGACAACGATACAATGAGCAGTTCTTC.

The gene calls are TRBV4-2 and TRBJ2-7; D is undetermined. V was clipped by 1 base and J by 0 bases, with 13 bases between them. The CDR3 is 16 residues long. Germline CDR1 is LGHNA and CDR2 is YNFKEQ. For the CDR3, the DNA is TGTGCCAGCAGCCAAGGGGCAGGCCCGAGCTCCTACGAGCAGTACTTC. This codes for CASSQGAGPSSYEQYF.

The chain links TRBV3-1 (or the pseudogene TRBV3-2) to TRBJ2-7, with 7 bases identical to TRBD1. Unmatched junction bases numbered 2, after V lost 0 bases and J lost 6 bases. The CDR3 has 13 residues. Germline CDR1 is LGHDT and CDR2 is YNNKEL (reference sequence). Here the CDR3 reads CASSQDTGAEQYF. CDR3 nucleotides: TGTGCCAGCAGCCAAGATACAGGGGCCGAGCAGTACTTC.

The chain combines TRBV9 with TRBJ1-5; D is uncertain. V lost 4 bases to trimming and J lost 10 bases, with 15 bases between them. This CDR3 spans 13 amino acids. The V gene's germline CDR1 is SGDLS and CDR2 YYNGEE. CDR3 loop: CASSTRTDDPQHF. CDR3 nucleotides: TGTGCCAGCAGCACCAGGACGGACGACCCCCAGCATTTT.

V gene TRBV9 combines with J gene TRBJ2-2; D not resolved. This CDR3 spans 16 amino acids. CDR1 SGDLS and CDR2 YYNGEE come from the germline V gene. V lost 0 bases, J lost 7 bases, and 16 bases lay in between. The DNA of the CDR3 is TGTGCCAGCAGCGTAGGGTGGGAAGGGATCATCGGGGAGCTGTTTTTT. Amino acid sequence: CASSVGWEGIIGELFF.

Only a few counts were recorded for this clone. The chain combines TRBV7-9 with TRBJ2-3; 12 nucleotides line up with TRBD2. The germline V gene has CDR1 SEHNR and CDR2 FQNEAQ (reference sequence). Germline trimming cut 5 bases from V and 2 bases from J; bases unmatched to any gene: 8. The CDR3 runs to 17 residues. CDR3 nucleotide sequence: TGTGCCAGCAGCGTCGCTAGCGGGAGGGCCGACACAGATACGCAGTATTTT. Protein: CASSVASGRADTDTQYF.

The V call is TRBV30, the J call TRBJ1-5, with D maybe TRBD1 (5 bases). The CDR3 has 13 residues. The germline V and J ends were trimmed by 0 bases and 11 bases, with 14 bases remaining between them. Per the germline V gene, CDR1 is GTSNPN and CDR2 is SVGIG (reference sequence). CDR3 nucleotide sequence: TGTGCCTGGAGTGTGTTAGGGGCGCGGGCCCAGCATTTT. This translates into CAWSVLGARAQHF.

The chain carries TRBV9 and TRBJ2-6; D gene unclear. CDR3 length equals 14 residues. CDR1 is SGDLS and CDR2 is YYNGEE in the germline V gene. V was cut by 1 base and J by 0 bases, with 2 bases left in between. The DNA for the CDR3 is TGTGCCAGCAGCGTAAGCTCTGGGGCCAACGTCCTGACTTTC. This codes for CASSVSSGANVLTF. Full variable domain (rest looked up from reference TRBV9 and TRBJ2-6): DSGVTQTPKHLITATGQRVTLRCSPRSGDLSVYWYQQSLDQGLQFLIQYYNGEERAKGNILERFSAQQFPDLHSELNLSSLELGDSALYFCASSVSSGANVLTFGAGSRLTVL.

The rearrangement uses TRBV4-1 and TRBJ1-5, with no clear D. This CDR3 is 15 amino acids long. The germline V gene has CDR1 MGHRA and CDR2 YSYEKL. Trimming removed 0 bases at V and 2 bases at J, with 8 bases between. For the CDR3, the DNA is TGCGCCAGCAGCCAAGATGGGGTGGGCAATCAGCCCCAGCATTTT. It is translated as CASSQDGVGNQPQHF.

This clone was detected only once. The rearrangement uses TRBV10-3 and TRBJ2-7; TRBD2 aligns across 7 bases. V was clipped by 3 bases and J by 0 bases; unmatched bases: 5. Looked up from germline, CDR1 is ENHRY and CDR2 is SYGVKD. CDR3 size: 15 residues. The CDR3 sequence: CAISDQRGRSYEQYF. The CDR3 coding sequence is TGTGCCATCAGTGACCAGCGGGGACGCTCCTACGAGCAGTACTTC.

The rearrangement links TRBV2 to TRBJ2-1; 8 positions match TRBD2. This CDR3 spans 16 amino acids. V lost 6 bases to trimming and J lost 3 bases; unmatched junction nucleotides: 10. CDR1 and CDR2 (germline): SNHLY, FYNNEI. Here the CDR3 reads CASSPRGEGRYNEQFF. In nucleotides, the CDR3 is TGTGCCAGCAGCCCGCGGGGGGAGGGCCGCTACAATGAGCAGTTCTTC.